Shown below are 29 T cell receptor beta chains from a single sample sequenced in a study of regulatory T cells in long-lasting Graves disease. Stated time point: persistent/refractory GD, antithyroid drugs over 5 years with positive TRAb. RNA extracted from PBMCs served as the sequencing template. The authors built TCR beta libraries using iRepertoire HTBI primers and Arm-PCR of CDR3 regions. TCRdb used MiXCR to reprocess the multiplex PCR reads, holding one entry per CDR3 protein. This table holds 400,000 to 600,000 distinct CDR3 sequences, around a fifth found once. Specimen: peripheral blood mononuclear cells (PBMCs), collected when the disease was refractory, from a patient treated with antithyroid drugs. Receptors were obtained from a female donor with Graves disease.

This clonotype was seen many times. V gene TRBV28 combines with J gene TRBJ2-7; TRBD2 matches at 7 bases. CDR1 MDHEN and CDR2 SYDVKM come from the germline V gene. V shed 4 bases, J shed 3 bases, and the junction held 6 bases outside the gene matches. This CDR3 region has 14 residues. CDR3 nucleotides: TGTGCCAGCAGTTGGGCGGGGGTCGACTACGAGCAGTACTTC. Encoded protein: CASSWAGVDYEQYF.

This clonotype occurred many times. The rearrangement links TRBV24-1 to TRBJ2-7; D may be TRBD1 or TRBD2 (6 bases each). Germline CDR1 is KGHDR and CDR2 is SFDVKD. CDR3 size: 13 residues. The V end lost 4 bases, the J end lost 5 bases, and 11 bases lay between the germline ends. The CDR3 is CATSDLRGDEQYF. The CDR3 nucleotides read TGTGCCACCAGTGACCTGAGGGGGGACGAGCAGTACTTC.

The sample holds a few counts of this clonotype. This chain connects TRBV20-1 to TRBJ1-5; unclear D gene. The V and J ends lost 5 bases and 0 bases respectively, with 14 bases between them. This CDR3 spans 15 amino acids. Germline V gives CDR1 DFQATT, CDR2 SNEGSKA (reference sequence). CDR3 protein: CSASSPGRSNQPQHF. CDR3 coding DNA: TGCAGTGCTTCTTCCCCGGGCCGTAGCAATCAGCCCCAGCATTTT.

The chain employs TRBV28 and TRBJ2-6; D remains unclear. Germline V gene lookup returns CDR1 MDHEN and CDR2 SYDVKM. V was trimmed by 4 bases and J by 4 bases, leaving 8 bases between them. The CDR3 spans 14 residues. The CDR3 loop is CASSSPAGANVLTF. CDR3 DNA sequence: TGTGCCAGCAGTTCGCCAGCGGGGGCCAACGTCCTGACTTTC. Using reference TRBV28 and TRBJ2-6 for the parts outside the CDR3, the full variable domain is DVKVTQSSRYLVKRTGEKVFLECVQDMDHENMFWYRQDPGLGLRLIYFSYDVKMKEKGDIPEGYSVSREKKERFSLILESASTNQTSMYLCASSSPAGANVLTFGAGSRLTVL.

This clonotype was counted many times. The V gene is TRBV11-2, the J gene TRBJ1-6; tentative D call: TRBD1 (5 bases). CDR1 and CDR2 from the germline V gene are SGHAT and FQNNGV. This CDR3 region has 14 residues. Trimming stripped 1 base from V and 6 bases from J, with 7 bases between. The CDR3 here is CASSLAGINSPLHF. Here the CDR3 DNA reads TGTGCCAGCAGCTTAGCAGGGATTAATTCACCCCTCCACTTT. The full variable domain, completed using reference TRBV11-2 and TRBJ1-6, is EAGVAQSPRYKIIEKRQSVAFWCNPISGHATLYWYQQILGQGPKLLIQFQNNGVVDDSQLPKDRFSAERLKGVDSTLKIQPAKLEDSAVYLCASSLAGINSPLHFGNGTRLTVT.

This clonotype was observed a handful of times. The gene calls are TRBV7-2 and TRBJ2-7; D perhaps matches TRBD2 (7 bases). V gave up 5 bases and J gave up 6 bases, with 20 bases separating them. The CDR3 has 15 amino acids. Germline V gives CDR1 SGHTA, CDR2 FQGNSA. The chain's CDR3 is CASSQMGGLGGEQYF. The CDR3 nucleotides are TGTGCCAGCAGCCAGATGGGGGGGTTAGGGGGCGAGCAGTACTTC.

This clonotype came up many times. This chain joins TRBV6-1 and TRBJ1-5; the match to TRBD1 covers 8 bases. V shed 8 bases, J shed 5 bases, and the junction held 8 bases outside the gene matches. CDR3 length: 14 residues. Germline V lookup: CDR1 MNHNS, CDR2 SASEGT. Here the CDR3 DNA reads TGTGCCAGCGGACCGGGACAGGAAGATCAGCCCCAGCATTTT. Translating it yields CASGPGQEDQPQHF.

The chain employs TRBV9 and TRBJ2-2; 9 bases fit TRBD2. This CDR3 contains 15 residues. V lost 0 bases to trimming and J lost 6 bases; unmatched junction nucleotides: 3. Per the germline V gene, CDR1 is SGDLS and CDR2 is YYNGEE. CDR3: CASSVGGLASGELFF. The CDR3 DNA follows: TGTGCCAGCAGCGTAGGGGGACTAGCCTCCGGGGAGCTGTTTTTT.

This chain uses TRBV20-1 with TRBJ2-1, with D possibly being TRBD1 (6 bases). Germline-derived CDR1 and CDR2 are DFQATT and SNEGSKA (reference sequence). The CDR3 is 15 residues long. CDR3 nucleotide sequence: TGCAGGGTTAACAGGGACCCAACGATCTACAATGAGCAGTTCTTC. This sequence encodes CRVNRDPTIYNEQFF.

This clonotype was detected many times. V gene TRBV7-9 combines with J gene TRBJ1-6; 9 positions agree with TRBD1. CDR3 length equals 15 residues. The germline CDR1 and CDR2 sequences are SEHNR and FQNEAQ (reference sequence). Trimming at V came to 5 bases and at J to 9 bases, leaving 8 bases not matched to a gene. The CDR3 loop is CASSHAGQGGSPLHF. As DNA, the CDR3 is TGTGCCAGCAGCCACGCGGGACAGGGTGGTTCACCCCTCCACTTT.

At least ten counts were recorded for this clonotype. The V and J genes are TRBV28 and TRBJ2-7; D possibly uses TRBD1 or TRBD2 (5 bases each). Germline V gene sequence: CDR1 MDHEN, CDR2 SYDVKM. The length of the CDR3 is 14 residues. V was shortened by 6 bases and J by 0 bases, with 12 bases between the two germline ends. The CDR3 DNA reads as TGTGCCAGCAGATCCTGGGGGAGCTCCTACGAGCAGTACTTC. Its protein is CASRSWGSSYEQYF.

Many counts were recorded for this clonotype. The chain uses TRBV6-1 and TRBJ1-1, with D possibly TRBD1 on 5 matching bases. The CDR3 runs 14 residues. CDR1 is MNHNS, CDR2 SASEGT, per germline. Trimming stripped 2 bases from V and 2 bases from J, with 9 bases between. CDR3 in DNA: TGTGCCAGCAGTGAAACGACAGAAAACACTGAAGCTTTCTTT. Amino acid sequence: CASSETTENTEAFF.

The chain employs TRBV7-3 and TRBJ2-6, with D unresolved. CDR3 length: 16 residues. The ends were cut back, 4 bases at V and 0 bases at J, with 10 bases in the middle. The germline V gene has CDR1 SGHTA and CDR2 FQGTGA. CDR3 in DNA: TGTGCCAGCAGCTCCCCTCCGCTCTCTGGGGCCAACGTCCTGACTTTC. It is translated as CASSSPPLSGANVLTF.

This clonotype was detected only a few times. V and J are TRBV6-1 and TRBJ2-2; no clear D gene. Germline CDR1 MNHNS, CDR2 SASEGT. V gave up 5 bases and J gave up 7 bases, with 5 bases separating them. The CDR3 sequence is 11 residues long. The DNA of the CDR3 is TGTGCCAGCAGTCAAATCGGGGAGCTGTTTTTT. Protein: CASSQIGELFF.

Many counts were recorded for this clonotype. In nucleotides, the CDR3 is TGTGCCAGCAGCTTGTCAGGGAACTATGGCTACACCTTC. Amino acid sequence: CASSLSGNYGYTF. The chain couples TRBV19 to TRBJ1-2, with a tentative D call TRBD1 (5 bases). This CDR3 has 13 amino acids. Germline loops: CDR1 LNHDA, CDR2 SQIVND (reference sequence). Trimming cost V 9 bases and J 2 bases, with 13 bases left between them.

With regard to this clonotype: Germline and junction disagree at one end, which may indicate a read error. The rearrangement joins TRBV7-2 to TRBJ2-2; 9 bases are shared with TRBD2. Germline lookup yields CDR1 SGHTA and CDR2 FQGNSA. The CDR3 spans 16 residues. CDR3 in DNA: TGTGCCAGCAGCCCCCGGTCTAGCGGGAACGCCGGGGAGCTGTTTTTT. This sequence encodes CASSPRSSGNAGELFF.

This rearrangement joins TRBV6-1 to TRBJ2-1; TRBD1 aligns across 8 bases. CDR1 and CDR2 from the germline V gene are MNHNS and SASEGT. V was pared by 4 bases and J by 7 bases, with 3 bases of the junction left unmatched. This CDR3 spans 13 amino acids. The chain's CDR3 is CASSGTGRNEQFF. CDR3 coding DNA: TGTGCCAGCAGTGGGACAGGGCGGAATGAGCAGTTCTTC.

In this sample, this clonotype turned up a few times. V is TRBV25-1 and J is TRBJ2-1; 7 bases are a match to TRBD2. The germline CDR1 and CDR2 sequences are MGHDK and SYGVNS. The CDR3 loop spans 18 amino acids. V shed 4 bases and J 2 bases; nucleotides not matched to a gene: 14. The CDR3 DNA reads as TGTGCCAGCAGTGGTCTTTACGTTGCGGGAGTTCCCTACAATGAGCAGTTCTTC. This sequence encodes CASSGLYVAGVPYNEQFF.

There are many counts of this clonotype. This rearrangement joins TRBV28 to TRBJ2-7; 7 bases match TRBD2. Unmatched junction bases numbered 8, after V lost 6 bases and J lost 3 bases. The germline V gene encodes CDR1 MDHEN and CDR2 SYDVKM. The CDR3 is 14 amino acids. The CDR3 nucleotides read TGTGCCAGCAGCTCCGGTGGCGGGGGCTACGAGCAGTACTTC. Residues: CASSSGGGGYEQYF.

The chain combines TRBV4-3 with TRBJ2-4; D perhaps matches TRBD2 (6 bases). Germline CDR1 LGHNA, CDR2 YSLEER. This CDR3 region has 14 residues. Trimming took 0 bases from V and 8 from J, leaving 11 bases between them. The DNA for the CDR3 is TGCGCCAGCAGCCAAGACGGGGGTTTAGACATTCAGTACTTC. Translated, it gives CASSQDGGLDIQYF.

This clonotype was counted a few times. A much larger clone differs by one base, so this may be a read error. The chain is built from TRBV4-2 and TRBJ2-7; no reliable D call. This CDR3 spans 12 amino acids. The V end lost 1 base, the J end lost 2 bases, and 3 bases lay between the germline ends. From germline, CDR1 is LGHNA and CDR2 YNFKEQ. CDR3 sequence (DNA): TGTGCCAGCAGCCAAGTCACCTACGAGCAGTACTTC. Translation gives CASSQVTYEQYF.

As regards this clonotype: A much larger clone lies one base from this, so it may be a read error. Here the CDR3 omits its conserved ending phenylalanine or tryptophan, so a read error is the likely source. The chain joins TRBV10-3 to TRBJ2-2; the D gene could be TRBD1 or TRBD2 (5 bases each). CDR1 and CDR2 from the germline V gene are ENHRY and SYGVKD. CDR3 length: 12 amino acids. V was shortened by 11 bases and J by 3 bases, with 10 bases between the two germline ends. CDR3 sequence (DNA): TGTGCCCTGAGAGGGGACACCGGGGAGCTGTTTTCT. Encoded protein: CALRGDTGELFS.

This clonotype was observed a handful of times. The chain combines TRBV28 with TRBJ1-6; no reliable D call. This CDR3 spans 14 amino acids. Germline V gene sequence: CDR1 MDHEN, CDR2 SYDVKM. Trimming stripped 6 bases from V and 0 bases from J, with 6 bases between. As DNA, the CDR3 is TGTGCCAGCAGAACAGACTCCTATAATTCACCCCTCCACTTT. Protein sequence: CASRTDSYNSPLHF.

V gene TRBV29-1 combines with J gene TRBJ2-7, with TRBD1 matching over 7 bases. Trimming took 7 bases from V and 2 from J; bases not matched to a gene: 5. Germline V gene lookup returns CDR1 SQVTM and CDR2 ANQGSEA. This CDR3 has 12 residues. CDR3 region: CSATGDTYEQYF. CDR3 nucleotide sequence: TGCAGCGCAACAGGGGACACCTACGAGCAGTACTTC.

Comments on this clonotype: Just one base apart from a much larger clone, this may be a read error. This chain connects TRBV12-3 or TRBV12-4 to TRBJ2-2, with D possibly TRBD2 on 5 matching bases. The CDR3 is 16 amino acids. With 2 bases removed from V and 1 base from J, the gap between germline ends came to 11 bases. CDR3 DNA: TGTGCCAGCAGTTTAACCCCTCGGGAGAACACCGGGGAGCTGTTTTTT. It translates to CASSLTPRENTGELFF.

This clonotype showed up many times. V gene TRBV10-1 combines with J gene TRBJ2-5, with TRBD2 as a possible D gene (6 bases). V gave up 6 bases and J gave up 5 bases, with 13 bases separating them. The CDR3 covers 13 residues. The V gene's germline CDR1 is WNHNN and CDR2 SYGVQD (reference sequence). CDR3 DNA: TGCGCCAGCAGCAATAGCGGTGGGGAGACCCAGTACTTC. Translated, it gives CASSNSGGETQYF.

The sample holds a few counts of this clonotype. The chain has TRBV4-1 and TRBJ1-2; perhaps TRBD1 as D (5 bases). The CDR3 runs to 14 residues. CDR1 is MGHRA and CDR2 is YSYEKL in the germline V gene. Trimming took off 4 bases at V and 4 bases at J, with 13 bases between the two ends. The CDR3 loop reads CASSRETAAYGYTF. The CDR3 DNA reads TGCGCCAGCAGCCGAGAGACAGCCGCCTATGGCTACACCTTC.

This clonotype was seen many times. The CDR3 here is CASSLGTGGEKLFF. The CDR3 DNA is TGTGCCAGCAGCTTAGGGACAGGGGGGGAAAAACTGTTTTTT. The chain joins TRBV3-1 to TRBJ1-4; 11 bases line up with TRBD1. From germline, CDR1 is LGHDT and CDR2 YNNKEL (reference sequence). The V gene end was trimmed by 5 bases and the J gene end by 8 bases; junction bases not matched to a gene: 4. CDR3 length equals 14 residues.

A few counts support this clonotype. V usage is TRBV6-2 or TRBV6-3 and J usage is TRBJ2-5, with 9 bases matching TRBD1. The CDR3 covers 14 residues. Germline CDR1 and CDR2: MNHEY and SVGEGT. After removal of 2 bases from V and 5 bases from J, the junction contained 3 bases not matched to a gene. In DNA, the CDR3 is TGTGCCAGCAGTTACGGGGACAGGGACGAGACCCAGTACTTC. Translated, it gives CASSYGDRDETQYF.